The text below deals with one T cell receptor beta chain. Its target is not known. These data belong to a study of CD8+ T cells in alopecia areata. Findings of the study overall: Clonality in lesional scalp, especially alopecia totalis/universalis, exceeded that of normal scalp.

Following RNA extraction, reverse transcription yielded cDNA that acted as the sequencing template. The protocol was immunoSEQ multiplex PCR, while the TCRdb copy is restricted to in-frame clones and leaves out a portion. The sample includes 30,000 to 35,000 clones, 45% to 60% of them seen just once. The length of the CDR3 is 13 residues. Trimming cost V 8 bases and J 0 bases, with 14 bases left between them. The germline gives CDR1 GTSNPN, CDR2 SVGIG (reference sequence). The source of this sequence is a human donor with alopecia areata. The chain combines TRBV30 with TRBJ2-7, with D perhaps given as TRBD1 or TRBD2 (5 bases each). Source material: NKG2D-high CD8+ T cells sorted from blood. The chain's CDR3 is CAGRDLSSYEQYF. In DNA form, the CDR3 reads TGTGCCGGCCGGGACCTGAGCTCCTACGAGCAGTACTTC.